This T cell receptor (beta chain) was found in a study of blood T cell repertoires in COVID-19. Across the whole study: Samples came from the United States, Italy and Spain, spanning acute and convalescent COVID-19. Nucleic acid was either cDNA or gDNA, and it came from T cells, B-cell-depleted T cells, or PBMCs.

CDR3 length: 14 amino acids. V lost 3 bases, J lost 6 bases, and 12 bases lay in between. The germline gives CDR1 MDHEN, CDR2 SYDVKM. The authors' processing: Amplification of reference gene primers provided the estimated nucleated cell counts. TCRdb's copy holds only in-frame clones and misses some; the assay was immunoSEQ multiplex PCR. V and J calls and clone size are copied from that table; D and trimming were computed from the DNA. The sample includes roughly 220,000 clones, about 85% of them seen just once. Sample: peripheral blood. This chain uses TRBV28 with TRBJ2-1, with D unresolved. The sequence was obtained from a man aged 50-59 years who had recovered from COVID-19. The CDR3 sequence is CASSFPSVSNEQFF. CDR3 DNA: TGTGCCAGCAGTTTTCCCTCCGTGAGCAATGAGCAGTTCTTC.